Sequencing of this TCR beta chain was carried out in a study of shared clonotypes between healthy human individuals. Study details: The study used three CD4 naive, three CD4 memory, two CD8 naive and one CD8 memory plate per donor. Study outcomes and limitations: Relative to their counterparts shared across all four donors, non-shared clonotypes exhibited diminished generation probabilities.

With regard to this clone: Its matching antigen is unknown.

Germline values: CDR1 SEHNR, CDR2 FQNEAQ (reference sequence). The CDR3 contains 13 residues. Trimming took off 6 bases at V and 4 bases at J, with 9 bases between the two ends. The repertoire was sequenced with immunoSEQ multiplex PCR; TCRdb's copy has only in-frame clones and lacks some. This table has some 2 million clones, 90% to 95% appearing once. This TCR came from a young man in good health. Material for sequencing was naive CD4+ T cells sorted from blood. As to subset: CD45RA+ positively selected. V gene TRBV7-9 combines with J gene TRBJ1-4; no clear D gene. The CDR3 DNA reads TGTGCCAGCAGTACAGATCGTAATGAAAAACTGTTTTTT. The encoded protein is CASSTDRNEKLFF.